The clone carrying this T cell receptor (beta chain) appeared many times. Its matching antigen is unknown. Library construction involved attaching unique molecular identifiers to individual cDNA molecules, which allowed quantitative, reproducible TCR counting. Each CDR3 protein gets one entry after TCRdb re-called the RACE reads with MiXCR. In the table there are about 260,000 distinct CDR3 sequences, 7% to 10% of which are singletons. Time point here: pre-sensitization, week 0. The treatment denotes: therapeutic diphenylcyclopropenone sensitization with weekly scalp DPC. These data originate in a study of human T cells and chemical hapten exposure. Study-wide results and limits: Donors in the study had alopecia, meaning their immune response may differ from healthy people's. In the PT1 data, expanded TCR counts showed a positive correlation with patch test score.

Trimming took 3 bases from V and 0 from J, leaving 9 bases between them. The CDR3 sequence is 14 residues long. Germline values: CDR1 DFQATT, CDR2 SNEGSKA (reference sequence). Sequenced here: whole blood, sampled in connection with sensitization to the hapten diphenylcyclopropenone (DPC). The clonotype comes from a middle-aged woman with alopecia areata. Some clones in this sample may be carry-over from other donors' samples. The gene calls are TRBV20-1 and TRBJ1-3; D is uncertain. The CDR3 DNA is TGCAGTGCTAGCTCCCCCCTCTCTGGAAACACCATATATTTT. Translating it yields CSASSPLSGNTIYF.